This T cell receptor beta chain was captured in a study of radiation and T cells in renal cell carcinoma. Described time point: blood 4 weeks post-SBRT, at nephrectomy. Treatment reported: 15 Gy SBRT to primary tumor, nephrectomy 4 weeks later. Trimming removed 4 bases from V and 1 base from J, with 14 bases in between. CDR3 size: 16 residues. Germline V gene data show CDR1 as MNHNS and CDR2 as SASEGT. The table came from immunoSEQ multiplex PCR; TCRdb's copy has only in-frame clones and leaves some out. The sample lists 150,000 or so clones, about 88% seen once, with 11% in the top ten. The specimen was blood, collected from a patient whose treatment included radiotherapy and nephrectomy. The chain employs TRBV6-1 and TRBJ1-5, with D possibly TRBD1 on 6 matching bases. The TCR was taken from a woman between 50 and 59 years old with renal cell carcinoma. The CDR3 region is CASSVRTGLSNQPQHF. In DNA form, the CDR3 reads TGTGCCAGCAGTGTTCGTACAGGGTTAAGCAATCAGCCCCAGCATTTT.